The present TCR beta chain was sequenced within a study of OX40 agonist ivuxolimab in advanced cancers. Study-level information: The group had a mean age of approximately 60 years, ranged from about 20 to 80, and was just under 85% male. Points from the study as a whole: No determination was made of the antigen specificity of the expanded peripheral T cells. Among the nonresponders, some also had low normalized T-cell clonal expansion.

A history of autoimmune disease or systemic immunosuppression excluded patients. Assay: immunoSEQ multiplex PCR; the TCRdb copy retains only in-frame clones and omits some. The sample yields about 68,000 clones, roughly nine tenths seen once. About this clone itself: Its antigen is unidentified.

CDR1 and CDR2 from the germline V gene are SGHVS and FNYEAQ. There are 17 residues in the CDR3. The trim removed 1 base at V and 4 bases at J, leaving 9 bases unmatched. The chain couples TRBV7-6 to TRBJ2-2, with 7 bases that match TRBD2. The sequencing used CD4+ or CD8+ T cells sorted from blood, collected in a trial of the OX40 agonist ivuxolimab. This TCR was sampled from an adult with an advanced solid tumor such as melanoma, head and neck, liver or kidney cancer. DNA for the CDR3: TGTGCCAGCAGCTTAGGAGTATTGGGAGGGCCCACCGGGGAGCTGTTTTTT. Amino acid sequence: CASSLGVLGGPTGELFF.